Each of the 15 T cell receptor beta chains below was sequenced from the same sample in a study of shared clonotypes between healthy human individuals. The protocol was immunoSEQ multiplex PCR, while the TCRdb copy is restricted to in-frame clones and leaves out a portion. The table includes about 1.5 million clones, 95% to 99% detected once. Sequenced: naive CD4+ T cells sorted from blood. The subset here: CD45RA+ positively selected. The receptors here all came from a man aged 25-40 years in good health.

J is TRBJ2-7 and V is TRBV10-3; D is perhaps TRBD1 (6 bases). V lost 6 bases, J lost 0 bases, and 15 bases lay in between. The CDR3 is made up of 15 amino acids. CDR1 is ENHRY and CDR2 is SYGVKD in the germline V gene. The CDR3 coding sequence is TGTGCCATCAGAACAACCCGGGACACCTCCTACGAGCAGTACTTC. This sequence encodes CAIRTTRDTSYEQYF.

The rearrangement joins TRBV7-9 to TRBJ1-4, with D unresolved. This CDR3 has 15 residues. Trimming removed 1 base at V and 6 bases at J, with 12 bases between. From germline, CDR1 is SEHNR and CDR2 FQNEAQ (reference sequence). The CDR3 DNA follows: TGTGCCAGCAGCTTAGTCCCTACAGTCGATGAAAAACTGTTTTTT. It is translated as CASSLVPTVDEKLFF.

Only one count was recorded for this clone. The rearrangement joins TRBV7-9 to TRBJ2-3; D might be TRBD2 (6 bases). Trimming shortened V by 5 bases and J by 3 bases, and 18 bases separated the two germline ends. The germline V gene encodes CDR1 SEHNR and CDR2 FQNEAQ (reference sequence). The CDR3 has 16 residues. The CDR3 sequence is CASSTLAPNTTDTQYF. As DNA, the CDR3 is TGTGCCAGCAGCACACTAGCACCCAACACGACAGATACGCAGTATTTT.

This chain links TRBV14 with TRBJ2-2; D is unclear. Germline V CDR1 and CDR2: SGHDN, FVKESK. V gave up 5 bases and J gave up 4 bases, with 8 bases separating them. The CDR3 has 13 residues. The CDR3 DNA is TGTGCCAGCAGCTCCTACCCCACCGGGGAGCTGTTTTTT. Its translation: CASSSYPTGELFF.

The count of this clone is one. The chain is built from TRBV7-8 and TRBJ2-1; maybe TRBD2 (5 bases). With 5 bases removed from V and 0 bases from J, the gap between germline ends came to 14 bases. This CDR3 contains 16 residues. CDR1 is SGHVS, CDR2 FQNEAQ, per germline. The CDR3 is CASSRGVGGSYNEQFF. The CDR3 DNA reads TGTGCCAGCAGCCGGGGAGTCGGTGGCTCCTACAATGAGCAGTTCTTC.

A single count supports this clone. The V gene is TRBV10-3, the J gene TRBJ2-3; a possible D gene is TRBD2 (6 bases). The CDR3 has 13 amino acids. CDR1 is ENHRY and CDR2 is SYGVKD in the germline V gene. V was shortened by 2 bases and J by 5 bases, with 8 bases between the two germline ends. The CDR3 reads CAISENGGDTQYF. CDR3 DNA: TGTGCCATCAGTGAGAACGGGGGAGATACGCAGTATTTT.

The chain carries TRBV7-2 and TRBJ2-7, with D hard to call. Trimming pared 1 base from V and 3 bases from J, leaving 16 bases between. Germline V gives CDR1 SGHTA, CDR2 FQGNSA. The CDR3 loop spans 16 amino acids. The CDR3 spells CASSLERRYPDYEQYF. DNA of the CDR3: TGTGCCAGCAGCTTAGAACGGCGGTATCCGGACTACGAGCAGTACTTC.

CDR3 nucleotides: TGTGCCAGCAGCCCCGGACAGGGTGGAGGCTACACCTTC. Residues: CASSPGQGGGYTF. This chain joins TRBV7-8 and TRBJ1-2, with 8 bases lining up with TRBD1. V gave up 5 bases and J gave up 8 bases; unmatched junction bases: 7. The CDR3 length is 13 residues. In germline, CDR1 is SGHVS, CDR2 FQNEAQ.

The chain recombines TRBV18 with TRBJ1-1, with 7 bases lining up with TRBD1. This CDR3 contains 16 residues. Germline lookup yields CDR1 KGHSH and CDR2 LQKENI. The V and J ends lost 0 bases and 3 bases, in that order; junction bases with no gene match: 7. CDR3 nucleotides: TGTGCCAGCTCACCACCTGCCCCAGGGGGTTACACTGAAGCTTTCTTT. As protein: CASSPPAPGGYTEAFF.

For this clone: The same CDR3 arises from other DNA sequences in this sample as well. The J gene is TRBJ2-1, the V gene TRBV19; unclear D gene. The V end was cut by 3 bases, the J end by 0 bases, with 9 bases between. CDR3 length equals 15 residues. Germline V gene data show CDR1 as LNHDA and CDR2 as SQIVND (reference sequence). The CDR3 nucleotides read TGTGCCAGTAGTATTGGCAGAAGCTCCTACAATGAGCAGTTCTTC. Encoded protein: CASSIGRSSYNEQFF. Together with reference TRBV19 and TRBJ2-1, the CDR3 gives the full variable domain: DGGITQSPKYLFRKEGQNVTLSCEQNLNHDAMYWYRQDPGQGLRLIYYSQIVNDFQKGDIAEGYSVSREKKESFPLTVTSAQKNPTAFYLCASSIGRSSYNEQFFGPGTRLTVL.

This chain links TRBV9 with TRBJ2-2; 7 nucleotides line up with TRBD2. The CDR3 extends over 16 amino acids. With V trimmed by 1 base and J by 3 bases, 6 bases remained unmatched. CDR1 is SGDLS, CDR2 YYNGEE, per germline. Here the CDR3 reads CASSVRAGVDTGELFF. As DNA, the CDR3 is TGTGCCAGCAGCGTAAGGGCGGGAGTGGACACCGGGGAGCTGTTTTTT.

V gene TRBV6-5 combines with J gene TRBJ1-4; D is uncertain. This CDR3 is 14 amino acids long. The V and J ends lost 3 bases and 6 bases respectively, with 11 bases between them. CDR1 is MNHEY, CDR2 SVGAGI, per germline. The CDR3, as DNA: TGTGCCAGCAGTTATCGACACCGGTATGAAAAACTGTTTTTT. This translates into CASSYRHRYEKLFF.

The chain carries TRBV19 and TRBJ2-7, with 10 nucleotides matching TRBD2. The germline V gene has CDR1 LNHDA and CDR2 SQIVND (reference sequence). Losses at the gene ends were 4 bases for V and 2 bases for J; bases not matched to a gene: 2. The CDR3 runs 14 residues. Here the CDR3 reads CASSTSGSPYEQYF. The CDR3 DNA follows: TGTGCCAGTAGTACTAGCGGGAGCCCCTACGAGCAGTACTTC.

The CDR3 DNA sequence: TGTGCCAGCAGTGAAGCATTAAAAGTTAATCAGCCCCAGCATTTT. Its protein is CASSEALKVNQPQHF. The V gene is TRBV2, the J gene TRBJ1-5; D call uncertain. CDR1 SNHLY and CDR2 FYNNEI come from the germline V gene. The V and J ends lost 0 bases and 4 bases respectively, with 10 bases between them. The CDR3 extends over 15 amino acids.

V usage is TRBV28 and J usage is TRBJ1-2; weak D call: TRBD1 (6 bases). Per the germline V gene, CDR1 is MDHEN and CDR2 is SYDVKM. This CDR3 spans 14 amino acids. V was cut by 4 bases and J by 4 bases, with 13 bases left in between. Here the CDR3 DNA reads TGTGCCAGCAGTTCACAGGGCTCGGTCTATGGCTACACCTTC. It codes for CASSSQGSVYGYTF.